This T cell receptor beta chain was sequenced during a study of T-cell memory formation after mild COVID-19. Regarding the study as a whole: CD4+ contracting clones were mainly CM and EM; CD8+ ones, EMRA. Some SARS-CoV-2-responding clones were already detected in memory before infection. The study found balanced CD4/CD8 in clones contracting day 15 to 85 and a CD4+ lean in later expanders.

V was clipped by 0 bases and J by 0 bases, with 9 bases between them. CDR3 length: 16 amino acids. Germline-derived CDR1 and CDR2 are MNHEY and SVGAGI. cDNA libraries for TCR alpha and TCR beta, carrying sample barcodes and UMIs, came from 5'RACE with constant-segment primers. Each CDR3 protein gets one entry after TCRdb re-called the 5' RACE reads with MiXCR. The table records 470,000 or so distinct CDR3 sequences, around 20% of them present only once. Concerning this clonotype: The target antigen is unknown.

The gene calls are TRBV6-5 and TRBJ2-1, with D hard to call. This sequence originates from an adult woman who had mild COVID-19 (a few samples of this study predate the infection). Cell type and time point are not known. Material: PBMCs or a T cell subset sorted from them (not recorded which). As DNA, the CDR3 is TGTGCCAGCAGTTACTCAGATTATAGCTCCTACAATGAGCAGTTCTTC. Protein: CASSYSDYSSYNEQFF.